These 6 T cell receptor beta chains originate from one sample sequenced in a study of cytomegalovirus exposure and HLA in healthy donors. In the PCR, 60 Vbeta and 13 Jbeta primers were used. The repertoire was sequenced with immunoSEQ multiplex PCR; TCRdb's copy has only in-frame clones and lacks some. The repertoire has some 140,000 clones, roughly 79% of them found once; the top ten carry 0.95% to 1.4%. Sequencing used PBMCs. These receptors were taken from a male donor in good health and CMV-seronegative.

Worth noting for this clone: One end of the junction fails to match germline, which may point to a read error. The chain has TRBV6-1 and TRBJ1-4; 7 nucleotides line up with TRBD1. This CDR3 region has 15 residues. Germline CDR1 MNHNS, CDR2 SASEGT. CDR3 region: CASIEGGTANEKLFF. The CDR3 coding sequence is TGTGCCAGCATTGAAGGTGGGACAGCAAATGAAAAACTGTTTTTT.

J is TRBJ2-7 and V is TRBV5-1, with D possibly being TRBD1 (6 bases). This CDR3 region has 14 residues. Germline loops: CDR1 SGHRS, CDR2 YFSETQ. V was clipped by 4 bases and J by 1 base, with 12 bases between them. In nucleotides, the CDR3 is TGCGCCAGCAGCATGTGGACAGAATCCTACGAGCAGTACTTC. Protein product: CASSMWTESYEQYF.

The chain employs TRBV5-1 and TRBJ2-1; 11 bases map to TRBD2. V lost 4 bases, J lost 6 bases, and 6 bases stayed unmatched. Germline V CDR1 and CDR2: SGHRS, YFSETQ. The CDR3 consists of 15 residues. CDR3 DNA sequence: TGCGCCAGCAGCGAGACTAGCGGGATTAGCAATGAGCAGTTCTTC. Its protein product is CASSETSGISNEQFF. Full variable domain (remainder filled in from reference TRBV5-1 and TRBJ2-1): KAGVTQTPRYLIKTRGQQVTLSCSPISGHRSVSWYQQTPGQGLQFLFEYFSETQRNKGNFPGRFSGRQFSNSRSEMNVSTLELGDSALYLCASSETSGISNEQFFGPGTRLTVL.

The J gene is TRBJ1-3, the V gene TRBV5-1, with 9 bases matching TRBD1. Per the germline V gene, CDR1 is SGHRS and CDR2 is YFSETQ. V was clipped by 3 bases and J by 4 bases; unmatched bases: 5. The CDR3 sequence is 15 residues long. CDR3 in DNA: TGCGCCAGCAGCTCGGGACAGGGTAGAGGAAACACCATATATTTT. Translating gives CASSSGQGRGNTIYF.

The chain has TRBV4-1 and TRBJ2-7, with D maybe TRBD1 (6 bases). The V gene lost 4 bases and the J gene lost 5 bases, with 15 bases spanning the gap. CDR1 MGHRA and CDR2 YSYEKL come from the germline V gene. The CDR3 is made up of 14 amino acids. The CDR3 nucleotides read TGCGCCAGCAGCCTTGATACAGGGATCCACGAGCAGTACTTC. This translates into CASSLDTGIHEQYF.

The chain combines TRBV7-9 with TRBJ2-2; 9 bases match TRBD2. V shed 8 bases, J shed 3 bases, and the junction held 4 bases outside the gene matches. This CDR3 is 14 amino acids long. CDR1 and CDR2 from the germline V gene are SEHNR and FQNEAQ (reference sequence). CDR3 residues: CASGGGGDTGELFF. CDR3 sequence (DNA): TGTGCCAGCGGCGGGGGGGGCGACACCGGGGAGCTGTTTTTT.